This entry features one T cell receptor (beta chain) sequence. This record belongs to a study of blood T cell repertoires in COVID-19. About the study: Material from acute and convalescent COVID-19 was sourced from the United States, Italy and Spain.

As originally analysed: Reference gene primer amplification gave nucleated cell count estimates. The method was immunoSEQ multiplex PCR; TCRdb's version includes in-frame clones alone and lacks a portion of them. The DNA gave D and trimming, while V, J and clone size come from that table. Of 98,000 or so clones listed, 87% were seen once; the top ten hold roughly 15%. The CDR3 spans 14 residues. Germline-derived CDR1 and CDR2 are SGHTA and FQGNSA. V was pared by 1 base and J by 15 bases, with 12 bases of the junction left unmatched. The TCR was taken from a man aged 45-65 years with acute or convalescent COVID-19. The gene calls are TRBV7-2 and TRBJ1-5, with 7 bases lining up with TRBD1. The sequencing input was peripheral blood. CDR3 loop: CASSLGGGTDALHF. In nucleotides, the CDR3 is TGTGCCAGCAGCTTAGGAGGAGGGACAGACGCGTTGCATTTT.